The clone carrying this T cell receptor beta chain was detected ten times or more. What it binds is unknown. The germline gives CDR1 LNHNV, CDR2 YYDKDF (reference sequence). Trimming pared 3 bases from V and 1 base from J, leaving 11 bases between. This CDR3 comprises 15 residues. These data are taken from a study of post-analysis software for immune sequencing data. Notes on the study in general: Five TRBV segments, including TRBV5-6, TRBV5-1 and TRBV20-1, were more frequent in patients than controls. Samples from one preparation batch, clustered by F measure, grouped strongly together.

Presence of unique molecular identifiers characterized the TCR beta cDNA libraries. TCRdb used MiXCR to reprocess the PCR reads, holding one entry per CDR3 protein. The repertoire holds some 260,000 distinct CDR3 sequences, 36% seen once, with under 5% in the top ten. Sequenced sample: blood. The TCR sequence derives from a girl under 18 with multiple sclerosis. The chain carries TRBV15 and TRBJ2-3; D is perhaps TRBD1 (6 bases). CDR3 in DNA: TGTGCCACCAGCAGCGAGACAGGAGGCACAGATACGCAGTATTTT. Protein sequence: CATSSETGGTDTQYF.